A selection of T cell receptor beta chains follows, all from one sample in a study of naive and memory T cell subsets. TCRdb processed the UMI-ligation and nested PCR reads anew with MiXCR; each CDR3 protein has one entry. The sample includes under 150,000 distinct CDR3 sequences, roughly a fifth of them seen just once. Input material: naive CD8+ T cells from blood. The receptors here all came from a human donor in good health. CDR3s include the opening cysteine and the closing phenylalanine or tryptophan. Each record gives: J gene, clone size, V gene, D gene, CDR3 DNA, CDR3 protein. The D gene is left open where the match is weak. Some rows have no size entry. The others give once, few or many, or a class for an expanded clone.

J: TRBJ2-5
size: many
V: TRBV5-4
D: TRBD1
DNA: TGTGCCAGCAGCTTGGTTGTTACCGGGACAGGCGAAGAAGAGACCCAGTACTTC
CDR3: CASSLVVTGTGEEETQYF

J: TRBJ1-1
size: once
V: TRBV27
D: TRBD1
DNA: TGTGCCAGCAGTCAGGGGGGGTTCGCTGAAGCTTTCTTT
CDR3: CASSQGGFAEAFF

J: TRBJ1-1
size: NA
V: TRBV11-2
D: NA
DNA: TGTGCCAGCAGCTTAGCGTGGAACACTGAAGCTTTCTTT
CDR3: CASSLAWNTEAFF

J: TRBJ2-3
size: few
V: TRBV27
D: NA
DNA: TGTGCCAGCAGCCCGGACCCACAACACCTCACAGATACGCAGTATTTT
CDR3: CASSPDPQHLTDTQYF

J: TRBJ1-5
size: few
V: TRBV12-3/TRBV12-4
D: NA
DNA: TGTGCCAGCAGTTTACGGGGGGAGGATAGCAATCAGCCCCAGCATTTT
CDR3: CASSLRGEDSNQPQHF

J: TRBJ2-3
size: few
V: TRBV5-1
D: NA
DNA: TGCGCCAGCAGATTCTCTTATAGCACAGATACGCAGTATTTT
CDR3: CASRFSYSTDTQYF

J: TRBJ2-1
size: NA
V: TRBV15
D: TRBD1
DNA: TGTGCCACCAGCGGCCTTGAGGGGGCTGGGAGTGTTAATGAGCAGTTCTTC
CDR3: CATSGLEGAGSVNEQFF

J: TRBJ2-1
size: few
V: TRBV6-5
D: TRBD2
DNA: TGTGCCAGCAGTTACTCGTGGGCTAGCGGGAGCAATGAGCAGTTCTTC
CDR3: CASSYSWASGSNEQFF

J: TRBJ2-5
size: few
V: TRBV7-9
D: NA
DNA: TGTGCCAGCAGCCCCCCCACCGGCACCTGGGATCAAGAGACCCAGTACTTC
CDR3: CASSPPTGTWDQETQYF

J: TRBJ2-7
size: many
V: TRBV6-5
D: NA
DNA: TGTGCCAGCGGCCCCCAGGGACCCTACGAGCAGTACTTC
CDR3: CASGPQGPYEQYF

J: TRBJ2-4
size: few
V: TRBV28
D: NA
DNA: TGTGCCAGCAGTTTACGACCTCTTCTTGTAAACATTCAGTACTTC
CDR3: CASSLRPLLVNIQYF